The clone carrying this TCR beta chain has more than one count but fewer than ten. The CDR3 sequence is 14 residues long. Germline V gene sequence: CDR1 GTSNPN, CDR2 SVGIG (reference sequence). The ends lost 2 bases at V and 4 bases at J; junction bases unmatched: 3. The data are from a study of shared clonotypes between healthy human individuals. The method was immunoSEQ multiplex PCR; TCRdb's version includes in-frame clones alone and lacks a portion of them. Among around 2.1 million clones listed, 90% to 97% were seen once. Sequencing was done on a sample of naive CD4+ T cells sorted from blood. Sample subset: CD45RA+ positively selected. This clonotype was sampled from a man aged 18 to 30 in good health. The V and J genes are TRBV30 and TRBJ1-3; 9 bases agree with TRBD1. The CDR3 DNA sequence: TGTGCCTGGAGTACAGGGGGCGAGGGAAACACCATATATTTT. Protein sequence: CAWSTGGEGNTIYF.